A few counts support the clone carrying this T cell receptor (beta chain). Its cognate antigen is unknown. The cDNA came from 5'RACE with 10-nucleotide random UMIs. Via MiXCR, TCRdb re-called the 5' RACE reads, giving one row per CDR3 protein. Among approximately 16,000 distinct CDR3 sequences listed, roughly 22% were seen once. The source of the sample is a study of neurological immune-mediated disorders. Whole-study results and caveats: Among expanded clones, no CDR3 amino acid sequences were shared across subjects, a pattern suggesting private repertoires in all groups.

Volunteers from a blood bank in Maryland, USA, made up the healthy controls. Unsorted libraries were generated from 2 million PBMCs. These cells had been stored in RNAlater at -80 C. The CDR3 is 14 amino acids. V was trimmed by 3 bases and J by 6 bases, leaving 15 bases between them. Per the germline V gene, CDR1 is LNHDA and CDR2 is SQIVND (reference sequence). The receptor's source is a man aged 45-65 years in good health. Source material: PBMCs. The chain is built from TRBV19 and TRBJ2-7; perhaps TRBD2 as D (5 bases). CDR3 nucleotides: TGTGCCAGTAGTATGACGGGATTCGGACGCGAGCAGTACTTC. It is translated as CASSMTGFGREQYF.